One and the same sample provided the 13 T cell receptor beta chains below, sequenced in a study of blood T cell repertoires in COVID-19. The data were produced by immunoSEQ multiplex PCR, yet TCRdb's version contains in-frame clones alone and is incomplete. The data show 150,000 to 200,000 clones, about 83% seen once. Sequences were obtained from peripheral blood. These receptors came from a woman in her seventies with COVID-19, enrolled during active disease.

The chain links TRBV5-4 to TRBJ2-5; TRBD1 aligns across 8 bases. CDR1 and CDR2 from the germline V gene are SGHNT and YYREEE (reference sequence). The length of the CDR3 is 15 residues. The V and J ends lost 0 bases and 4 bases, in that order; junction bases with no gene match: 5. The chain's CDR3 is CASSLERTGSETQYF. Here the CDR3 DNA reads TGTGCCAGCAGCTTGGAACGGACAGGGTCAGAGACCCAGTACTTC.

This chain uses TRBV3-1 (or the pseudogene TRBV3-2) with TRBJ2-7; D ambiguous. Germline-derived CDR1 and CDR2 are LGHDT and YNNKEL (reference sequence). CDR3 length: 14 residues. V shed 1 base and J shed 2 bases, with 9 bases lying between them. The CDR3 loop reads CASSQAFTAYEQYF. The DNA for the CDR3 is TGTGCCAGCAGCCAAGCATTTACGGCCTACGAGCAGTACTTC.

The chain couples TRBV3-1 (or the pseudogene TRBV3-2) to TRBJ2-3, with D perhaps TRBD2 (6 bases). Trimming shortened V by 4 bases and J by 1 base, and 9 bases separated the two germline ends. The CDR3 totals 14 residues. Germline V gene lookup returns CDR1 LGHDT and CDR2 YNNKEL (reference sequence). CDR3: CASSLSGGTDTQYF. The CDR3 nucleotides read TGTGCCAGCAGCCTTAGCGGTGGCACAGATACGCAGTATTTT.

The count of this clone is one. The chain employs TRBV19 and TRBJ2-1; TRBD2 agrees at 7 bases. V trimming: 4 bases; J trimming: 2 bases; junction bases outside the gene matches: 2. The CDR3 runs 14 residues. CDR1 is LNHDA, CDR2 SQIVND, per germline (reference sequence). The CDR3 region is CASSTLAAYNEQFF. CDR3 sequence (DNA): TGTGCCAGTAGTACCCTAGCGGCCTACAATGAGCAGTTCTTC.

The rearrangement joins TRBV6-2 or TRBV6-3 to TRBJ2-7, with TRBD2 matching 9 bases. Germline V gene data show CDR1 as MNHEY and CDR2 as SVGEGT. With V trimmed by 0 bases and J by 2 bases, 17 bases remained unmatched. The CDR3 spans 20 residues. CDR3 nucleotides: TGTGCCAGCAGTTACTCGTTACTACCCTCGCGACTAGCGGAGACCTACGAGCAGTACTTC. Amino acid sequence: CASSYSLLPSRLAETYEQYF.

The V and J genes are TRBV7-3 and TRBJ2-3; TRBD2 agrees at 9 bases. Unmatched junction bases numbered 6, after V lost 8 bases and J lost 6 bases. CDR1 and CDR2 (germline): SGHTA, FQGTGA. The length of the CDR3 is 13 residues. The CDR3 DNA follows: TGTGCCAGCGGGGCGGGAGGGCCGGATACGCAGTATTTT. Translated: CASGAGGPDTQYF. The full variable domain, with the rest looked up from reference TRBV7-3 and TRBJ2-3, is GAGVSQTPSNKVTEKGKYVELRCDPISGHTALYWYRQSLGQGPEFLIYFQGTGAADDSGLPNDRFFAVRPEGSVSTLKIQRTERGDSAVYLCASGAGGPDTQYFGPGTRLTVL.

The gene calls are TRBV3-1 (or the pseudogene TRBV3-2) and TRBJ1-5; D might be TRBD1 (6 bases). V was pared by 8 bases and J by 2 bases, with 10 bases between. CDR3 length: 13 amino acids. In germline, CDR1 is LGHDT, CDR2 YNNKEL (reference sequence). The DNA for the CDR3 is TGTGCCAGCGGGGGCGCCGGCAATCAGCCCCAGCATTTT. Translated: CASGGAGNQPQHF.

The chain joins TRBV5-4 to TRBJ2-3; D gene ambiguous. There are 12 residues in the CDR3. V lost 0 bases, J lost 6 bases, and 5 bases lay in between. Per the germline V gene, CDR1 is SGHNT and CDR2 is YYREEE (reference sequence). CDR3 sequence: CASSLVPDTQYF. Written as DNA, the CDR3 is TGTGCCAGCAGCTTGGTTCCGGATACGCAGTATTTT.

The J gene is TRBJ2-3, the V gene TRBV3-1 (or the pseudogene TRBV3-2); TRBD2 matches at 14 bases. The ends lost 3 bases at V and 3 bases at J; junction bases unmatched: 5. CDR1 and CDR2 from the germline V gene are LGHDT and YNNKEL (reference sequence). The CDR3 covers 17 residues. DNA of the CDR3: TGTGCCAGCAGCCAGGGACTAGCGGGAGTAGGGACAGATACGCAGTATTTT. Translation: CASSQGLAGVGTDTQYF.

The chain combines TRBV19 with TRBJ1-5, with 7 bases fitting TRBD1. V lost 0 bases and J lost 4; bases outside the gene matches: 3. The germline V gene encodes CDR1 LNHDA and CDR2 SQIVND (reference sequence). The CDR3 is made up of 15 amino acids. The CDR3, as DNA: TGTGCCAGTAGTATAGATCGGGACAGTAATCAGCCCCAGCATTTT. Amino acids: CASSIDRDSNQPQHF.

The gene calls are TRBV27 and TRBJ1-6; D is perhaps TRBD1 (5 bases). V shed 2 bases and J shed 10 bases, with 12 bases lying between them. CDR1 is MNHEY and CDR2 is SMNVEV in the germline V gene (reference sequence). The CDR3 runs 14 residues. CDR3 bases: TGTGCCAGCAGTTTAGCCAGGGTGGGATCACCCCTCCACTTT. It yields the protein CASSLARVGSPLHF.

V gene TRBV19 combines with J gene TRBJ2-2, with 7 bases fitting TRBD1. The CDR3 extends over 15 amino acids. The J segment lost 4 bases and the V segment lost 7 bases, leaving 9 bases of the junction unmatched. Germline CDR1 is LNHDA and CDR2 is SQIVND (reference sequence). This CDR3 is CASIRDRWGTGELFF. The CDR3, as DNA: TGTGCCAGTATCCGGGACAGATGGGGCACCGGGGAGCTGTTTTTT.

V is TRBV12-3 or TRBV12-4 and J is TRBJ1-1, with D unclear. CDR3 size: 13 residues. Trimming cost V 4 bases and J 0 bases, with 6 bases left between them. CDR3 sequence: CASSSQMNTEAFF. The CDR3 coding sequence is TGTGCCAGCAGTTCACAGATGAACACTGAAGCTTTCTTT.